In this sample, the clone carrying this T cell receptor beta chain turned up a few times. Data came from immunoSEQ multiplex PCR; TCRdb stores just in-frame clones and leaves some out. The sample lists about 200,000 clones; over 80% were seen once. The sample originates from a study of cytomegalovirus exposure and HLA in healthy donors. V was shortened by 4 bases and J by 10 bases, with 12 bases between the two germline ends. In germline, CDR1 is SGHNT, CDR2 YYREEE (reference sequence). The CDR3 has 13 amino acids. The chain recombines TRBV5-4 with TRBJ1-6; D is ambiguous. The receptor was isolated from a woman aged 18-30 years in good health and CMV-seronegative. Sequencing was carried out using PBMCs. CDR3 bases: TGTGCCAGCAGCCGTTGGGATCGATCACCCCTCCACTTT. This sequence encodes CASSRWDRSPLHF.